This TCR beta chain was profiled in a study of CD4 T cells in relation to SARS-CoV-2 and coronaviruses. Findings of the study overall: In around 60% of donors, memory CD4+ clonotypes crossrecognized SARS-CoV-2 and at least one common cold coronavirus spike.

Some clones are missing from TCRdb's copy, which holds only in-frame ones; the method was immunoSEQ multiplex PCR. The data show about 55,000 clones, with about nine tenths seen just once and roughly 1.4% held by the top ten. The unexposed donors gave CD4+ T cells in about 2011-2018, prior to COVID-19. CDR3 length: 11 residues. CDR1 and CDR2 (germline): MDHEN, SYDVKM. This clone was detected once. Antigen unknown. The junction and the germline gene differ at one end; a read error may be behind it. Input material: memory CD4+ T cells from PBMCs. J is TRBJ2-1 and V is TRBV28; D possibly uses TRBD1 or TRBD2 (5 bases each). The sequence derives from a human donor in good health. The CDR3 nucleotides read TGTGCCAGCAGTGGGGCTCGGGATCCTCTCTTC. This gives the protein CASSGARDPLF.